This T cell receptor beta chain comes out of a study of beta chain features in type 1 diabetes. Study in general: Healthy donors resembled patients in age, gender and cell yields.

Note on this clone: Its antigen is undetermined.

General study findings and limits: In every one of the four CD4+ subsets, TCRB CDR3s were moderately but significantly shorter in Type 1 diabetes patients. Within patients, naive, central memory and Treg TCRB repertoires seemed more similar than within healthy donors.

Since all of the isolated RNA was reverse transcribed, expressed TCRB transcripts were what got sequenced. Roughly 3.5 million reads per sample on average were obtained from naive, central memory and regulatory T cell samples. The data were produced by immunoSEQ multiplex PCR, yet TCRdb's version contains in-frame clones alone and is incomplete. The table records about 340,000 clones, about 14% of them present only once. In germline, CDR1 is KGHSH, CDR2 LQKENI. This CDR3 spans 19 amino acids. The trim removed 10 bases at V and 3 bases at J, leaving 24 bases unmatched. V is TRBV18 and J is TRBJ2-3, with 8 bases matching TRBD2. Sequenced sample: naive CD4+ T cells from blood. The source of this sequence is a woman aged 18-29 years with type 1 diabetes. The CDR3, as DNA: TGTGCCACTTCACCCGGGCGGGGAAGGCGTGCGGGAGGAACAGATACGCAGTATTTT. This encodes CATSPGRGRRAGGTDTQYF. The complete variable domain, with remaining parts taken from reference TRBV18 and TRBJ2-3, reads NAGVMQNPRHLVRRRGQEARLRCSPMKGHSHVYWYRQLPEEGLKFMVYLQKENIIDESGMPKERFSAEFPKEGPSILRIQQVVRGDSAAYFCATSPGRGRRAGGTDTQYFGPGTRLTVL.